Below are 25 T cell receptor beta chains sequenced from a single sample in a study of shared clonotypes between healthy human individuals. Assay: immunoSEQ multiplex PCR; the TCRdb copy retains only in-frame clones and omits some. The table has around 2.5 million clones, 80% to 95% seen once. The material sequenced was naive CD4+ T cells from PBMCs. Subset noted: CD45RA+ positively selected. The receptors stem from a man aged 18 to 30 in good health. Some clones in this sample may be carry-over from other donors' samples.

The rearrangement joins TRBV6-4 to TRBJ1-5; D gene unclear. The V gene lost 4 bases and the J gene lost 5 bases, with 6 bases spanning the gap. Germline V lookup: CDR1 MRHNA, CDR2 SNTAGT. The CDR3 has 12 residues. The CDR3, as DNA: TGTGCCAGCAGTGGACGGGATCAGCCCCAGCATTTT. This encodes CASSGRDQPQHF.

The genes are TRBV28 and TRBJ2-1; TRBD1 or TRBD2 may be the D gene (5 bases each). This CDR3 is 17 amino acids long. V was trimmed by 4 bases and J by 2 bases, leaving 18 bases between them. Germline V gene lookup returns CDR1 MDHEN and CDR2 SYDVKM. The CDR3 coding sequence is TGTGCCAGCAGTTCCCCCCGGGACGGAGGCGCCTACAATGAGCAGTTCTTC. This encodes CASSSPRDGGAYNEQFF. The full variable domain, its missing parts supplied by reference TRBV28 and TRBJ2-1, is DVKVTQSSRYLVKRTGEKVFLECVQDMDHENMFWYRQDPGLGLRLIYFSYDVKMKEKGDIPEGYSVSREKKERFSLILESASTNQTSMYLCASSSPRDGGAYNEQFFGPGTRLTVL.

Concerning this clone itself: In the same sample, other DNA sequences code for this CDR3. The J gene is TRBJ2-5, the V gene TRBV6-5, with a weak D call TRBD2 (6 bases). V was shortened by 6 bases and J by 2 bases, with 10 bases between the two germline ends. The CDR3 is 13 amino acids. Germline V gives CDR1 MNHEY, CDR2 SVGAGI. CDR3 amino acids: CASSSGLQETQYF. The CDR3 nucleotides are TGTGCCAGCAGCTCCGGACTACAAGAGACCCAGTACTTC.

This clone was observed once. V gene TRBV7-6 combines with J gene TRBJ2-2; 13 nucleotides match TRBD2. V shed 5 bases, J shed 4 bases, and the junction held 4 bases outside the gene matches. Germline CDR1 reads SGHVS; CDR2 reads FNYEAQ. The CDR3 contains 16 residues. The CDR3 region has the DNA TGTGCCAGCAGCAGGAGACTAGCGGGAGGCACCGGGGAGCTGTTTTTT. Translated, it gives CASSRRLAGGTGELFF.

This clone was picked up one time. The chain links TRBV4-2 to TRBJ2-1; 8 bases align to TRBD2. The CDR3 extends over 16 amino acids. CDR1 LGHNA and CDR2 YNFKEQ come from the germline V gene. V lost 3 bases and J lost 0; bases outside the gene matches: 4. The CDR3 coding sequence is TGTGCCAGCAGCCACATCGGACTAGCCTCCTACAATGAGCAGTTCTTC. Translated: CASSHIGLASYNEQFF.

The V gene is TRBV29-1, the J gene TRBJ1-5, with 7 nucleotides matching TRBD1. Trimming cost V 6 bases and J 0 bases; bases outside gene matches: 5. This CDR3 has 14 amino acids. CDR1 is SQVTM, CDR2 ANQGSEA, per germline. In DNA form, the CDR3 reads TGCAGCGTCTGGGACAGCTATAGCAATCAGCCCCAGCATTTT. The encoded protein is CSVWDSYSNQPQHF.

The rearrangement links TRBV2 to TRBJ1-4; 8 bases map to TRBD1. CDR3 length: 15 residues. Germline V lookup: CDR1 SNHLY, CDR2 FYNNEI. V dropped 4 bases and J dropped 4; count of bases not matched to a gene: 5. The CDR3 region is CASSAQGAGNEKLFF. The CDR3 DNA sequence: TGTGCCAGCAGTGCCCAGGGGGCAGGTAATGAAAAACTGTTTTTT.

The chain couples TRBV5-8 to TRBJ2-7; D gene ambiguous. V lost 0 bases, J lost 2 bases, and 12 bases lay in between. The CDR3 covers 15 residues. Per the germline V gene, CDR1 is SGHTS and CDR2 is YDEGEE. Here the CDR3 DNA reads TGTGCCAGCAGCTTGGAGTCCGCGAGCACCTACGAGCAGTACTTC. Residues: CASSLESASTYEQYF.

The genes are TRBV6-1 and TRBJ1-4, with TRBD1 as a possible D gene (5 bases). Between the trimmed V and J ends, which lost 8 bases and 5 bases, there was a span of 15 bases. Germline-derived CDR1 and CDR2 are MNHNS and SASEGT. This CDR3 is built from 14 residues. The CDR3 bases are TGTGCCAGCTCTACTTGGGGGTTGAATGAAAAACTGTTTTTT. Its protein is CASSTWGLNEKLFF.

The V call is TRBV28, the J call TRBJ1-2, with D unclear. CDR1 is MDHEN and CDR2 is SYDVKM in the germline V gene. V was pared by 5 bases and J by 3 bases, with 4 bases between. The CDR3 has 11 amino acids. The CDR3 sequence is CASSVHYGYTF. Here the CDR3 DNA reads TGTGCCAGCAGTGTACACTATGGCTACACCTTC.

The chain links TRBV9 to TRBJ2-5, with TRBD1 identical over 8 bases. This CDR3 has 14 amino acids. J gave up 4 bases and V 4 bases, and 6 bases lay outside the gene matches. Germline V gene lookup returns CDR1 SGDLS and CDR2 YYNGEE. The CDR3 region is CASSPDRGGETQYF. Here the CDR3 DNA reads TGTGCCAGCAGCCCTGACAGGGGAGGAGAGACCCAGTACTTC.

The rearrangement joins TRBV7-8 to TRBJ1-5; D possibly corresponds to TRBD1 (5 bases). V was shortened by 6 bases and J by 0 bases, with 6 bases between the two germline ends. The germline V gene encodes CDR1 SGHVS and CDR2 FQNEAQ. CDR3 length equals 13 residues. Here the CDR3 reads CASSTGSNQPQHF. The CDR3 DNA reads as TGTGCCAGCAGTACAGGTAGCAATCAGCCCCAGCATTTT.

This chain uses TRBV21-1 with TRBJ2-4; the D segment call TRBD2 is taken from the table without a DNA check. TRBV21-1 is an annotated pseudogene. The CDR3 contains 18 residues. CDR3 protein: CASSKEFSAGLAKNIQYF. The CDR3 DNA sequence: TGTGCCAGCAGCAAGGAGTTTTCGGCGGGACTAGCCAAAAACATTCAGTACTTC.

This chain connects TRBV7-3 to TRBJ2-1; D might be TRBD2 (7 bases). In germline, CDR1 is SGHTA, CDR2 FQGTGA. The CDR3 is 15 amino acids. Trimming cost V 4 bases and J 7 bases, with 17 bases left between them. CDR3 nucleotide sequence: TGTGCCAGCAGCTCCGGAAGGGAGGGGGGAAATGAGCAGTTCTTC. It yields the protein CASSSGREGGNEQFF.

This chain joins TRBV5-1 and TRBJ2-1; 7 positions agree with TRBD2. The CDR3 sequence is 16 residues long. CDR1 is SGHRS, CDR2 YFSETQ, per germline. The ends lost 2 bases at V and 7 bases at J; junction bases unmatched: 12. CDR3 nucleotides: TGCGCCAGCAGCTTAGGGGCGCGGGAGAACGTAAATGAGCAGTTCTTC. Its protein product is CASSLGARENVNEQFF. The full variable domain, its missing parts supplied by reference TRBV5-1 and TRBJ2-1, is KAGVTQTPRYLIKTRGQQVTLSCSPISGHRSVSWYQQTPGQGLQFLFEYFSETQRNKGNFPGRFSGRQFSNSRSEMNVSTLELGDSALYLCASSLGARENVNEQFFGPGTRLTVL.

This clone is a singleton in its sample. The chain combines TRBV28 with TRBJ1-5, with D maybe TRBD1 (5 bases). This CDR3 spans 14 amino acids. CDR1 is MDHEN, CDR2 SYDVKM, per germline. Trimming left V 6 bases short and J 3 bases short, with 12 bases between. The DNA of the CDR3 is TGTGCCAGCAGCATGGGGCAGTACAATCAGCCCCAGCATTTT. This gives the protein CASSMGQYNQPQHF.

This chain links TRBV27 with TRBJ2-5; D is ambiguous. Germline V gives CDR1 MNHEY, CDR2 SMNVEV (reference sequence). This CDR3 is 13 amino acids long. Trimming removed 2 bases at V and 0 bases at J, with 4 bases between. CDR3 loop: CASSLMYQETQYF. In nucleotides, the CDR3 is TGTGCCAGCAGTTTAATGTACCAAGAGACCCAGTACTTC.

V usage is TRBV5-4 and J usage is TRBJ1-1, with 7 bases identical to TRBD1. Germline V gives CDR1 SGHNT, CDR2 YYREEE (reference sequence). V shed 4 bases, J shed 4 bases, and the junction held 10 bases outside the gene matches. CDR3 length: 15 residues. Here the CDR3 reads CASSRGQREGTEAFF. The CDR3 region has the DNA TGTGCCAGCAGCAGGGGACAGCGGGAGGGCACTGAAGCTTTCTTT.

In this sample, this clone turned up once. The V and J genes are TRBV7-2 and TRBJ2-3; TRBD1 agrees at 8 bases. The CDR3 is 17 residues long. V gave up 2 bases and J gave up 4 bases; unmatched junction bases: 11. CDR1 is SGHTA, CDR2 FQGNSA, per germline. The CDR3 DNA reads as TGTGCCAGCAGCTTAACGTACGACAGGGGTCCATCAGATACGCAGTATTTT. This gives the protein CASSLTYDRGPSDTQYF.

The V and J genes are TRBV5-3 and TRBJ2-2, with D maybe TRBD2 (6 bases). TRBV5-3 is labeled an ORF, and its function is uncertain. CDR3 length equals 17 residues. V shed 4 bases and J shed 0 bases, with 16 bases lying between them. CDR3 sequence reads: CARSHLERAANTGELFF. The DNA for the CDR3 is TGTGCCAGAAGCCACCTTGAGCGGGCCGCGAACACCGGGGAGCTGTTTTTT.

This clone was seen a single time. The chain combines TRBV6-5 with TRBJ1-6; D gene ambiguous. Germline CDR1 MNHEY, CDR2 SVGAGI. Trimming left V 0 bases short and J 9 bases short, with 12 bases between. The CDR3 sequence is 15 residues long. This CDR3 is CASSYSSLEGSPLHF. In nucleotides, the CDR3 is TGTGCCAGCAGTTACTCTTCACTGGAAGGTTCACCCCTCCACTTT.

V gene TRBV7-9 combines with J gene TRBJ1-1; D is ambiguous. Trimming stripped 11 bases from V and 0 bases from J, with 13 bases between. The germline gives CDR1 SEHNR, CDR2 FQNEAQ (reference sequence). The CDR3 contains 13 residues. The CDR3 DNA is TGTGCCCGAGACGGGAGCATGAACACTGAAGCTTTCTTT. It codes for CARDGSMNTEAFF. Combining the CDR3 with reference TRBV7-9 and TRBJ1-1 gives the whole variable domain DTGVSQNPRHKITKRGQNVTFRCDPISEHNRLYWYRQTLGQGPEFLTYFQNEAQLEKSRLLSDRFSAERPKGSFSTLEIQRTEQGDSAMYLCARDGSMNTEAFFGQGTRLTVV.

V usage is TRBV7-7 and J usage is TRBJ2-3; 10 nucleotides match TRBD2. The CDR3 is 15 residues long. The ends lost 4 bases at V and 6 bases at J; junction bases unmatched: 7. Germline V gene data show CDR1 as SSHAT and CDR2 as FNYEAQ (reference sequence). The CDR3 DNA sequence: TGTGCCAGCAGCTCTCTAGCGGGAGTTGCGGATACGCAGTATTTT. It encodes CASSSLAGVADTQYF.

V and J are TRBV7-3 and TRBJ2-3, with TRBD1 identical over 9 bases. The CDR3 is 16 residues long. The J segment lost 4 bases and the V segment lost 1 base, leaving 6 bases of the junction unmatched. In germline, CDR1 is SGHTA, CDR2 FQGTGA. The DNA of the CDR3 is TGTGCCAGCAGCTTAATGGGGACAGGGATCGCAGATACGCAGTATTTT. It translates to CASSLMGTGIADTQYF.

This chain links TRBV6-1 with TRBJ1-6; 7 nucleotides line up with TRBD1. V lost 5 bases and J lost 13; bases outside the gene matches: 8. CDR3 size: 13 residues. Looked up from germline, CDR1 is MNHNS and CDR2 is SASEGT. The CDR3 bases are TGTGCCAGCAGTCCTGACAGGGCAGATCCCCTCCACTTT. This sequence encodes CASSPDRADPLHF.